The TCR beta chain described here comes from a study of identical twins. Findings of the study overall: Twin sharing of out-of-frame TCR alpha was underestimated by models in monozygotic pairs. Alpha sequences that were out-of-frame and twin-shared showed an excess of low generation probability. Conclusions were drawn cross-sectionally by statistical analysis, without following the same donors.

MiXCR, applied by TCRdb to the 5' RACE reads, yields one record per CDR3 protein. This sample carries approximately 470,000 distinct CDR3 sequences, 12% to 15% of them seen once, and the ten largest clones take 0.5% to 0.65%. This clonotype was recorded many times. The antigen is undetermined. Germline CDR1 SQVTM, CDR2 ANQGSEA. The length of the CDR3 is 15 residues. With 4 bases clipped from V and 0 bases from J, the junction kept 6 bases outside the gene matches. These records were also assigned to another study, of yellow fever vaccine responses in identical twins.

This TCR came from a young woman in good health. The sample taken for sequencing was CD4+ T cells sorted from blood. V usage is TRBV29-1 and J usage is TRBJ1-5; TRBD1 matches at 7 bases. CDR3 DNA sequence: TGCAGCGTTGGTGGGACAGAGAATAGCAATCAGCCCCAGCATTTT. This gives the protein CSVGGTENSNQPQHF.